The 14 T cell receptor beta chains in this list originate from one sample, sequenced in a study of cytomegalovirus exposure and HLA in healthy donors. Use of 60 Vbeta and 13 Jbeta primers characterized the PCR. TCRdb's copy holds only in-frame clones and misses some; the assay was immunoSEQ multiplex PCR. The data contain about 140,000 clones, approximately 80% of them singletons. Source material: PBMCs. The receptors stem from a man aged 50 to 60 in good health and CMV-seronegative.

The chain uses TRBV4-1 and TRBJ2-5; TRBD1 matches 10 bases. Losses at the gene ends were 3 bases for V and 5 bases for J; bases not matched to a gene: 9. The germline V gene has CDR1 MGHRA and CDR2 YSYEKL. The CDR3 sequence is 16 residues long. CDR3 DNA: TGCGCCAGCAGCCAGGGGACAGGGGTTGGCAAGGAGACCCAGTACTTC. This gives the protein CASSQGTGVGKETQYF.

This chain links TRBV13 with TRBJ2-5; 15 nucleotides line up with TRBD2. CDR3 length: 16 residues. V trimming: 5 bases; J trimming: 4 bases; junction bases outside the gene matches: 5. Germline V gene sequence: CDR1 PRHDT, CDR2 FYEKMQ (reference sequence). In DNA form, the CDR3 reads TGTGCCAGCAGCCAGGGACTAGCGGGAGGAGGAGAGACCCAGTACTTC. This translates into CASSQGLAGGGETQYF.

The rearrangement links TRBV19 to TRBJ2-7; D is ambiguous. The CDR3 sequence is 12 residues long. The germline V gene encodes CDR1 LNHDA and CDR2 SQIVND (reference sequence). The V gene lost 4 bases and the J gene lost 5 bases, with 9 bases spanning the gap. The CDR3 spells CASSTRGDEQYF. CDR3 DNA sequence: TGTGCCAGTAGTACCCGAGGCGACGAGCAGTACTTC.

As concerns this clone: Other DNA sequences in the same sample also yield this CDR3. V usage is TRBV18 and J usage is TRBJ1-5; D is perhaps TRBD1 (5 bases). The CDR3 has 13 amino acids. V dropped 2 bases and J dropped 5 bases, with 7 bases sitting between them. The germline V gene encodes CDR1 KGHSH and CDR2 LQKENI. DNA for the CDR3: TGTGCCAGCTCACCATCCAGGGATCAGCCCCAGCATTTT. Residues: CASSPSRDQPQHF.

The CDR3 sequence is CASSPDRNYEQYF. The CDR3 DNA sequence: TGCGCCAGCAGCCCGGACAGGAACTACGAGCAGTACTTC. J is TRBJ2-7 and V is TRBV5-1; 7 bases match TRBD1. V was pared by 4 bases and J by 3 bases, with 4 bases of the junction left unmatched. The CDR3 totals 13 residues. Per germline, CDR1 SGHRS and CDR2 YFSETQ.

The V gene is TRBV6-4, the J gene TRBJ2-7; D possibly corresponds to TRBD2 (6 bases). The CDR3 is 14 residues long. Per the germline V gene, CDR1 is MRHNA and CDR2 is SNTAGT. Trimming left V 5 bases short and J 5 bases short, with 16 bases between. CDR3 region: CASSREAGNHEQYF. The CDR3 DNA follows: TGTGCCAGCAGTAGGGAGGCCGGCAACCACGAGCAGTACTTC.

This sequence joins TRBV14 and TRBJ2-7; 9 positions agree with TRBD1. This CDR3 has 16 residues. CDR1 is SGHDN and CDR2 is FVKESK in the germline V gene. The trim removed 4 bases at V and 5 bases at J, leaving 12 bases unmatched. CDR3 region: CASSPQRGQGGDEQYF. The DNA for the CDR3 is TGTGCCAGCAGCCCCCAAAGGGGACAGGGAGGCGACGAGCAGTACTTC.

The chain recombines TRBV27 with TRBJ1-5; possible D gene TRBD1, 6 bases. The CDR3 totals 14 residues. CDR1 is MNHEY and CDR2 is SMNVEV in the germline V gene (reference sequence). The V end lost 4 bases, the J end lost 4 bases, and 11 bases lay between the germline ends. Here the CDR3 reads CASSYQGPNQPQHF. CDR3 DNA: TGTGCCAGCAGTTACCAGGGGCCAAATCAGCCCCAGCATTTT.

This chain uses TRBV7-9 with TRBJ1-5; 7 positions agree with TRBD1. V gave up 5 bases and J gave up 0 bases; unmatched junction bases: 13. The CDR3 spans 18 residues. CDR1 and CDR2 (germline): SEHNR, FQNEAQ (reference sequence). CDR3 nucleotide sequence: TGTGCCAGCAGCCGGGAGGGGGCTAGCCCCGATAGCAATCAGCCCCAGCATTTT. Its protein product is CASSREGASPDSNQPQHF.

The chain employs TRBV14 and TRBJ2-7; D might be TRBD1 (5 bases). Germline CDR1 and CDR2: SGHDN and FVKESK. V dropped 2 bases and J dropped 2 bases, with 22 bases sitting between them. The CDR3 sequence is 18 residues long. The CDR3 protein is CASSQFNRRYVRTYEQYF. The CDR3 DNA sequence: TGTGCCAGCAGCCAATTTAACAGGAGATATGTGCGAACCTACGAGCAGTACTTC. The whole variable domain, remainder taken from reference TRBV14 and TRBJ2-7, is EAGVTQFPSHSVIEKGQTVTLRCDPISGHDNLYWYRRVMGKEIKFLLHFVKESKQDESGMPNNRFLAERTGGTYSTLKVQPAELEDSGVYFCASSQFNRRYVRTYEQYFGPGTRLTVT.

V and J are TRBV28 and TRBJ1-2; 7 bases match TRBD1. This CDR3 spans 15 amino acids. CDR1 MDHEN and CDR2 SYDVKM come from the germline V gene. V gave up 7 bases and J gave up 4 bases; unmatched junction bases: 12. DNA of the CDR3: TGTGCCAGCATAAGCCCTAGTCAGGGGGGCTATGGCTACACCTTC. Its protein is CASISPSQGGYGYTF.

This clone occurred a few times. CDR3 DNA sequence: TGCAGTGGGGGGGTAGGCACTGAAGCTTTCTTT. Protein product: CSGGVGTEAFF. The gene calls are TRBV20-1 and TRBJ1-1; D is perhaps TRBD1 (5 bases). V was trimmed by 7 bases and J by 4 bases, leaving 10 bases between them. There are 11 residues in the CDR3. The germline CDR1 and CDR2 sequences are DFQATT and SNEGSKA (reference sequence).

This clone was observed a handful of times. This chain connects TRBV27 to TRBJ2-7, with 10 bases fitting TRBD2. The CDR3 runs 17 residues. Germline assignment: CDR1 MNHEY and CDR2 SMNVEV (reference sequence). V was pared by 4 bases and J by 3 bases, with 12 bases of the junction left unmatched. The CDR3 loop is CASSSSVSGRGIYEQYF. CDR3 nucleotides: TGTGCCAGCAGTTCCTCGGTAAGCGGGAGGGGAATCTACGAGCAGTACTTC.

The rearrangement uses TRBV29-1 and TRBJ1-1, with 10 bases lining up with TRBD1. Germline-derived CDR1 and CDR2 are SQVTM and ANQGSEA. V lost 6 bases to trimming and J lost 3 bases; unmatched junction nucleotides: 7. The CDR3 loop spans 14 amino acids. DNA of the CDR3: TGCAGCGTATTGCTCGGACAGGGGGACACTGAAGCTTTCTTT. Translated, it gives CSVLLGQGDTEAFF.